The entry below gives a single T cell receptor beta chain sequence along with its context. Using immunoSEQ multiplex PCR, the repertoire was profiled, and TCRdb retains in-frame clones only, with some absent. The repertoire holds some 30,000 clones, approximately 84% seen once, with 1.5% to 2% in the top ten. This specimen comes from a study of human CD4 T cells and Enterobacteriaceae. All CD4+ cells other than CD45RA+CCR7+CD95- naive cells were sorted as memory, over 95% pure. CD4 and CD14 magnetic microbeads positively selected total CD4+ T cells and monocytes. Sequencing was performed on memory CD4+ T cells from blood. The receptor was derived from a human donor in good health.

CDR3 sequence (DNA): TGCAGTTCGGGGGGAAATTATGGCTACACCTTC. The encoded protein is CSSGGNYGYTF. V and J are TRBV20-1 and TRBJ1-2, with a weak D call TRBD1 (5 bases). Germline V gene sequence: CDR1 DFQATT, CDR2 SNEGSKA (reference sequence). The CDR3 consists of 11 residues. V lost 8 bases and J 5 bases, leaving 12 bases between the germline ends.